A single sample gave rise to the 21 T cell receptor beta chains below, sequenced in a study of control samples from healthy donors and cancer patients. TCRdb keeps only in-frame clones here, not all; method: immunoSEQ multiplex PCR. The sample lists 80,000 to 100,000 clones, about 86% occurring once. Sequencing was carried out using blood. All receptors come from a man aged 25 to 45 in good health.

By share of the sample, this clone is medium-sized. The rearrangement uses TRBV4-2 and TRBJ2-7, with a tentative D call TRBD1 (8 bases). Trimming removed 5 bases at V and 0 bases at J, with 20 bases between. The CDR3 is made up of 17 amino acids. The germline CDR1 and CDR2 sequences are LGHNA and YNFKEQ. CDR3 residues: CASSVAASGTGSYEQYF. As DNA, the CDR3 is TGTGCCAGCAGCGTTGCCGCCAGCGGGACAGGCTCCTACGAGCAGTACTTC.

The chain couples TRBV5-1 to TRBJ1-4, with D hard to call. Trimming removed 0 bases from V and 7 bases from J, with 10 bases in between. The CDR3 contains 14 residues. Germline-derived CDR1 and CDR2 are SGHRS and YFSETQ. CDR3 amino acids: CASSLGGEGEKLFF. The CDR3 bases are TGCGCCAGCAGCTTGGGGGGAGAGGGTGAAAAACTGTTTTTT.

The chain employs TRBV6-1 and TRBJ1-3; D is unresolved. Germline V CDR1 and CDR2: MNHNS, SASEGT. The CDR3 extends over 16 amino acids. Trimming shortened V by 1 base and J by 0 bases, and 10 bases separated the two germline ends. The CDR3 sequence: CASSEDGPRSGNTIYF. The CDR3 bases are TGTGCCAGCAGTGAAGATGGACCCCGCTCTGGAAACACCATATATTTT.

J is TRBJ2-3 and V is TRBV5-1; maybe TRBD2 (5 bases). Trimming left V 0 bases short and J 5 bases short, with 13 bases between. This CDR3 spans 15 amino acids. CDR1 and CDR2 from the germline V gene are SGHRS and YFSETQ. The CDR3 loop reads CASSLDSRGLDTQYF. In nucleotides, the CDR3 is TGCGCCAGCAGCTTGGATAGTAGAGGGCTAGATACGCAGTATTTT.

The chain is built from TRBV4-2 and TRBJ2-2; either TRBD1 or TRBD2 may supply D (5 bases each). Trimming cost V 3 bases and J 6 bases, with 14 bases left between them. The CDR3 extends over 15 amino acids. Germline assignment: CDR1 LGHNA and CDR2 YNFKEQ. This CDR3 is CASSQVGTFAGELFF. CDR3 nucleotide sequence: TGTGCCAGCAGCCAGGTTGGGACGTTCGCCGGGGAGCTGTTTTTT.

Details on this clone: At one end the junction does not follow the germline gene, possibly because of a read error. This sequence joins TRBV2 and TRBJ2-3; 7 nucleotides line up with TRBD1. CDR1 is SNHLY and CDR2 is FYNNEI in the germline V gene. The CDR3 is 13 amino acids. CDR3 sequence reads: CASSEALRDRETF. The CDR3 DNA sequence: TGTGCCAGCAGTGAAGCGCTTCGAGACAGGGAGACTTTT.

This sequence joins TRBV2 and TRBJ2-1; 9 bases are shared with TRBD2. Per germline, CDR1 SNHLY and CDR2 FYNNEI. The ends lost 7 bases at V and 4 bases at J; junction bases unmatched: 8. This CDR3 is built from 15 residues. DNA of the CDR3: TGTGCCAGCAACGGCGGGCTAGCGGGGTACAATGAGCAGTTCTTC. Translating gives CASNGGLAGYNEQFF.

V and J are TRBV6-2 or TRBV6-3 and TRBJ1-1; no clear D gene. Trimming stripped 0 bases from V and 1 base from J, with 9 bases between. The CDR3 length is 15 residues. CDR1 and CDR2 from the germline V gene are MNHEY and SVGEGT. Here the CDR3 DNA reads TGTGCCAGCAGTTACTCGTCACGGTGGAACACTGAAGCTTTCTTT. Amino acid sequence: CASSYSSRWNTEAFF.

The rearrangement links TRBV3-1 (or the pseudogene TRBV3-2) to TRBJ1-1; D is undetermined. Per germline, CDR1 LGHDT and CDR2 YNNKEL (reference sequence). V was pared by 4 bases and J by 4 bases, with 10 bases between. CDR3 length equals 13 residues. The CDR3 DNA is TGTGCCAGCAGCCCCTATATTGCCACTGAAGCTTTCTTT. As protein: CASSPYIATEAFF.

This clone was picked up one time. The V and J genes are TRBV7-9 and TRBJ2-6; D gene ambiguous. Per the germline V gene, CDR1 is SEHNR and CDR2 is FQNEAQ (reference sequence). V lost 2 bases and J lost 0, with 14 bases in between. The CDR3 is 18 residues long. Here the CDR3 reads CASSLWAGLHSGANVLTF. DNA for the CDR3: TGTGCCAGCAGCTTATGGGCAGGATTACACTCTGGGGCCAACGTCCTGACTTTC.

CDR3 in amino acids: CASSETDRFTGELFF. In DNA form, the CDR3 reads TGTGCCAGCAGCGAGACAGACAGATTCACCGGGGAGCTGTTTTTT. This chain connects TRBV11-3 to TRBJ2-2, with D perhaps TRBD1 (5 bases). This CDR3 spans 15 amino acids. Looked up from germline, CDR1 is SGHNT and CDR2 is YENEEA. Trimming pared 5 bases from V and 4 bases from J, leaving 14 bases between.

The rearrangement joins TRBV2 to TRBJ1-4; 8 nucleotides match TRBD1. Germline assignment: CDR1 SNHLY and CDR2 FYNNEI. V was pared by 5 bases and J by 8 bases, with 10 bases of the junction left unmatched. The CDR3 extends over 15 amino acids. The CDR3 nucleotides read TGTGCCAGCAGTTCAGACAGGGGCAGCGGCGAAAAACTGTTTTTT. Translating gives CASSSDRGSGEKLFF.

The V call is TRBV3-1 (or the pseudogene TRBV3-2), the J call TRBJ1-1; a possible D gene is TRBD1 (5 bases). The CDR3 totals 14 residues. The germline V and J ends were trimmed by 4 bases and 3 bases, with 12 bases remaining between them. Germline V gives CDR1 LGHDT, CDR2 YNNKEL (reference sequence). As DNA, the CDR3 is TGTGCCAGCAGCCGAGACCAGGGATACACTGAAGCTTTCTTT. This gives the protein CASSRDQGYTEAFF.

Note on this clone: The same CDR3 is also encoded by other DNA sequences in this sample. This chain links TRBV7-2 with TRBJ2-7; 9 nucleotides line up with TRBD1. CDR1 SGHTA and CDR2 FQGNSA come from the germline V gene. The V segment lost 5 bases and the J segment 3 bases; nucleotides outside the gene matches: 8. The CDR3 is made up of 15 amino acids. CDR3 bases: TGTGCCAGCAGCCCGACCTCGGGACAGGGCTACGAGCAGTACTTC. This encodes CASSPTSGQGYEQYF. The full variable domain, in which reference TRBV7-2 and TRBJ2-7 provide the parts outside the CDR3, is GAGVSQSPSNKVTEKGKDVELRCDPISGHTALYWYRQSLGQGLEFLIYFQGNSAPDKSGLPSDRFSAERTGGSVSTLTIQRTQQEDSAVYLCASSPTSGQGYEQYFGPGTRLTVT.

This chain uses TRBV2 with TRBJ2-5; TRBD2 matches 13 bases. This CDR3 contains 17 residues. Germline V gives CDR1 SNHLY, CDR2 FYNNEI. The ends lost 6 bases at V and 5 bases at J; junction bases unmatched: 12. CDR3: CASSGRTSGSRRETQYF. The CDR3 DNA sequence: TGTGCCAGCAGCGGCAGGACTAGCGGGAGTAGGAGGGAGACCCAGTACTTC.

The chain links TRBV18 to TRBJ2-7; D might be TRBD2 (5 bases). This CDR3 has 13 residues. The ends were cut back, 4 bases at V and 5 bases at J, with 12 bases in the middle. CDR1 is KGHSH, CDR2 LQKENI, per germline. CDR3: CASSRLGVHEQYF. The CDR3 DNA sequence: TGTGCCAGCTCACGGCTGGGAGTCCACGAGCAGTACTTC.

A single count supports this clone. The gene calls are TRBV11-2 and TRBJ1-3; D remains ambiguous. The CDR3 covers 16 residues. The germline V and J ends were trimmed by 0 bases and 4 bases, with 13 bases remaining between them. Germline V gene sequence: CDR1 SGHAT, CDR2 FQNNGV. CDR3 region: CASSLDPTAPGNTIYF. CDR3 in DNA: TGTGCCAGCAGCTTAGACCCAACAGCCCCAGGAAACACCATATATTTT. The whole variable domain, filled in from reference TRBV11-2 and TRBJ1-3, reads EAGVAQSPRYKIIEKRQSVAFWCNPISGHATLYWYQQILGQGPKLLIQFQNNGVVDDSQLPKDRFSAERLKGVDSTLKIQPAKLEDSAVYLCASSLDPTAPGNTIYFGEGSWLTVV.

CDR3 amino acids: CASRSGAAYNEQFF. CDR3 nucleotides: TGCGCCAGCAGATCGGGCGCAGCGTACAATGAGCAGTTCTTC. J is TRBJ2-1 and V is TRBV5-1; no reliable D call. Trimming pared 5 bases from V and 4 bases from J, leaving 13 bases between. This CDR3 spans 14 amino acids. CDR1 is SGHRS, CDR2 YFSETQ, per germline.

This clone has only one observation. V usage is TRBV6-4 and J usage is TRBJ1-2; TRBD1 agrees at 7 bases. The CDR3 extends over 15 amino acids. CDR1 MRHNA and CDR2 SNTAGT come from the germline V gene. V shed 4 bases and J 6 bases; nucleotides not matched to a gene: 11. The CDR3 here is CASSAYPGTANGYTF. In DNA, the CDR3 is TGTGCCAGCAGTGCATACCCCGGGACAGCCAATGGCTACACCTTC.

CDR3 residues: CASSAFGLGGTDTQYF. CDR3 in DNA: TGTGCCAGCAGCGCGTTTGGGCTGGGTGGCACAGATACGCAGTATTTT. The rearrangement joins TRBV7-8 to TRBJ2-3; D is unclear. Per the germline V gene, CDR1 is SGHVS and CDR2 is FQNEAQ. The V end lost 5 bases, the J end lost 1 base, and 16 bases lay between the germline ends. CDR3 length: 16 amino acids.

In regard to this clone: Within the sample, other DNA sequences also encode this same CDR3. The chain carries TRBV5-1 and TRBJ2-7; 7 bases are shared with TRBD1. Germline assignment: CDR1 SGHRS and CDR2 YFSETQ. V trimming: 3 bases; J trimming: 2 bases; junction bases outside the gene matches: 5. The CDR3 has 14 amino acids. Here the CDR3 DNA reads TGCGCCAGCAGCTCGAGGACAGGAGCCTACGAGCAGTACTTC. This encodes CASSSRTGAYEQYF.